These 10 T cell receptor beta chains were sequenced from one sample in a study of PD-1 blockade in classical Hodgkin lymphoma. Generated by immunoSEQ multiplex PCR, the TCRdb table keeps only in-frame clones and is missing some. This table holds fewer than 30,000 clones, around 80% found once. Time point described: cycle 4 day 1 (C4D1), after five to seven weeks of nivolumab. Every patient was affected by relapse after autologous stem cell transplantation, while exposure to brentuximab vedotin was not uniform. The sequencing here drew on peripheral blood mononuclear cells (PBMCs), taken before the fourth cycle of nivolumab. These TCRs come from a human donor with classical Hodgkin lymphoma.

The chain uses TRBV5-1 and TRBJ2-3; D gene ambiguous. Germline V gives CDR1 SGHRS, CDR2 YFSETQ. V shed 0 bases and J shed 4 bases, with 6 bases lying between them. CDR3 length: 13 amino acids. The CDR3 region is CASSLAVADTQYF. The DNA of the CDR3 is TGCGCCAGCAGCTTGGCCGTAGCAGATACGCAGTATTTT.

The rearrangement links TRBV2 to TRBJ1-5, with D unresolved. Germline CDR1 and CDR2: SNHLY and FYNNEI. The V gene lost 4 bases and the J gene lost 3 bases, with 7 bases spanning the gap. This CDR3 spans 13 amino acids. DNA for the CDR3: TGTGCCAGCAGTGGGGAGACCAATCAGCCCCAGCATTTT. Translation gives CASSGETNQPQHF.

CDR3 DNA: TGCGCCAGCAGCCAACTTCCGGGACAGATAAATCAGCCCCAGCATTTT. This gives the protein CASSQLPGQINQPQHF. The rearrangement links TRBV4-1 to TRBJ1-5; 7 bases are a match to TRBD1. The germline V gene encodes CDR1 MGHRA and CDR2 YSYEKL. V dropped 2 bases and J dropped 4; count of bases not matched to a gene: 8. The CDR3 consists of 16 residues.

The rearrangement links TRBV6-1 to TRBJ1-6, with D tentatively TRBD1 (6 bases). Germline CDR1 MNHNS, CDR2 SASEGT. The CDR3 is made up of 15 amino acids. Trimming removed 4 bases at V and 7 bases at J, with 14 bases between. The CDR3 reads CASSGESGVNSPLHF. In DNA, the CDR3 is TGTGCCAGCAGTGGGGAGTCAGGGGTCAATTCACCCCTCCACTTT.

V usage is TRBV2 and J usage is TRBJ1-5; D uncertain. The CDR3 length is 14 residues. CDR1 and CDR2 (germline): SNHLY, FYNNEI. Trimming shortened V by 3 bases and J by 2 bases, and 8 bases separated the two germline ends. The CDR3, as DNA: TGTGCCAGCAGTGAGGACTCCCGCAATCAGCCCCAGCATTTT. Translating it yields CASSEDSRNQPQHF.

The chain carries TRBV5-1 and TRBJ2-3; 8 bases fit TRBD2. The CDR3 spans 17 residues. From germline, CDR1 is SGHRS and CDR2 YFSETQ. The ends lost 0 bases at V and 0 bases at J; junction bases unmatched: 6. DNA for the CDR3: TGCGCCAGCAGCTTGGCAGCGGGAGTCGGCAGCACAGATACGCAGTATTTT. Residues: CASSLAAGVGSTDTQYF.

The gene calls are TRBV19 and TRBJ1-4; TRBD1 agrees at 7 bases. The germline V gene encodes CDR1 LNHDA and CDR2 SQIVND (reference sequence). The length of the CDR3 is 12 residues. Trimming took 7 bases from V and 5 from J; bases not matched to a gene: 1. The CDR3 coding sequence is TGTGCCAGTAACAGGGGCAATGAAAAACTGTTTTTT. Translated: CASNRGNEKLFF.

The J gene is TRBJ2-1, the V gene TRBV5-1; D may be TRBD2 (6 bases). Germline CDR1 is SGHRS and CDR2 is YFSETQ. This CDR3 spans 15 amino acids. With 3 bases removed from V and 6 bases from J, the gap between germline ends came to 16 bases. The CDR3 DNA sequence: TGCGCCAGCAGCTGGACTACTAGCTTAAGCAATGAGCAGTTCTTC. It yields the protein CASSWTTSLSNEQFF.

J is TRBJ1-1 and V is TRBV4-3; tentative D call: TRBD1 (5 bases). This CDR3 spans 16 amino acids. Germline V CDR1 and CDR2: LGHNA, YSLEER. With 0 bases removed from V and 1 base from J, the gap between germline ends came to 12 bases. The CDR3 reads CASSQDSGSGNTEAFF. The CDR3 DNA follows: TGCGCCAGCAGCCAAGATTCAGGGAGTGGGAACACTGAAGCTTTCTTT.

The J gene is TRBJ2-7, the V gene TRBV30; 9 bases are a match to TRBD1. Germline trimming cut 1 base from V and 4 bases from J; bases unmatched to any gene: 8. Germline CDR1 and CDR2: GTSNPN and SVGIG (reference sequence). The CDR3 has 15 amino acids. The CDR3 loop is CAWSDYRGRRYEQYF. The CDR3 DNA sequence: TGTGCCTGGAGTGACTACAGGGGGCGCCGGTACGAGCAGTACTTC. Looking up the rest from reference TRBV30 and TRBJ2-7 gives the full variable domain: SQTIHQWPATLVQPVGSPLSLECTVEGTSNPNLYWYRQAAGRGLQLLFYSVGIGQISSEVPQNLSASRPQDRQFILSSKKLLLSDSGFYLCAWSDYRGRRYEQYFGPGTRLTVT.